This TCR beta chain emerged from a study of identifying expanded T cells in peripheral blood. As regards this clone: Antigen specificity is unknown.

Looked up from germline, CDR1 is SGHNT and CDR2 is YENEEA. With 4 bases clipped from V and 7 bases from J, the junction kept 3 bases outside the gene matches. This CDR3 has 15 residues. Sequencing was performed with immunoSEQ multiplex PCR; in TCRdb, only in-frame clones are kept and a portion is missing. This table holds 50,000 to 60,000 clones, less than 85% found once. Whole-study results and caveats: Approximately two-week clone count variance significantly increased as total template count grew.

The chain is built from TRBV11-3 and TRBJ2-1; TRBD2 agrees at 14 bases. The sequence came from a person aged 18 to 75 in good health. The specimen was blood. The CDR3 sequence: CASSSGLAGGNEQFF. The CDR3 DNA reads TGTGCCAGCAGCTCCGGACTAGCGGGAGGAAATGAGCAGTTCTTC. Looking up the rest from reference TRBV11-3 and TRBJ2-1 gives the full variable domain: EAGVVQSPRYKIIEKKQPVAFWCNPISGHNTLYWYLQNLGQGPELLIRYENEEAVDDSQLPKDRFSAERLKGVDSTLKIQPAELGDSAVYLCASSSGLAGGNEQFFGPGTRLTVL.